The table lists the clone carrying this T cell receptor beta chain with a few counts. Antigen: not known. This entry is derived from a study of T cell responses to AZD1222 COVID-19 vaccine. Study overall: Analyses pooled second doses at about 4 or about 12 weeks.

The CDR3 has 18 amino acids. Trimming took off 0 bases at V and 2 bases at J, with 18 bases between the two ends. In germline, CDR1 is MGHRA, CDR2 YSYEKL. Study results and limitations: Distributed over spike, vaccine-associated CD4 TCRs predominated at 160-218 and 743-854. Just a handful of people given AZD1222 tested seropositive at baseline. Females made up more of the donors, who were largely white British, and clonal diversity may have come out too low.

Data came from immunoSEQ multiplex PCR; TCRdb stores just in-frame clones and leaves some out. Of approximately 140,000 clones listed, about 93% are singletons. This material consisted of peripheral blood, taken on day 0 of AZD1222 vaccination. The V call is TRBV4-1, the J call TRBJ2-3; D not resolved. The clonotype was recovered from an adult in good health. As DNA, the CDR3 is TGCGCCAGCAGCCAAGACCCATTGACCGCTTCTAACACAGATACGCAGTATTTT. This encodes CASSQDPLTASNTDTQYF.